This TCR beta chain is from a study of brain T cells in children with intractable seizures. TCRdb's copy holds only in-frame clones and misses some; the assay was immunoSEQ multiplex PCR. The sample carries about 340,000 clones, more than 85% recorded once. Losses at the gene ends were 1 base for V and 6 bases for J; bases not matched to a gene: 9. The length of the CDR3 is 15 residues. Germline lookup yields CDR1 LGHDT and CDR2 YNNKEL (reference sequence). The sample's time point: blood from clinic visit 5 months post-surgery; TSC patient then seizure free. This sample comprised peripheral blood, obtained approximately 5 months after surgery. The TCR comes from a boy younger than two with tuberous sclerosis and intractable seizures. The chain recombines TRBV3-1 (or the pseudogene TRBV3-2) with TRBJ2-7, with 7 bases identical to TRBD2. In DNA form, the CDR3 reads TGTGCCAGCAGCCAAGCCCCTAGCGGACCTCTCGAGCAGTACTTC. This codes for CASSQAPSGPLEQYF.